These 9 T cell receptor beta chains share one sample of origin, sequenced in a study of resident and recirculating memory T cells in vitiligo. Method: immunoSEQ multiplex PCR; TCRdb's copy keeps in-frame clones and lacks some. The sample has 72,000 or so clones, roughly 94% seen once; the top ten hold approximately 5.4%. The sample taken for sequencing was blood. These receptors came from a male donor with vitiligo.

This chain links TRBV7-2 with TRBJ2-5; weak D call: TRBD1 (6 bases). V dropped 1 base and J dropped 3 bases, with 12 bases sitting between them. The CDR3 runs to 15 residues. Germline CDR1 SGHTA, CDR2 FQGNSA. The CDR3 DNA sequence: TGTGCCAGCAGCTTAGGGGGGCAGGCTGAAGAGACCCAGTACTTC. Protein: CASSLGGQAEETQYF.

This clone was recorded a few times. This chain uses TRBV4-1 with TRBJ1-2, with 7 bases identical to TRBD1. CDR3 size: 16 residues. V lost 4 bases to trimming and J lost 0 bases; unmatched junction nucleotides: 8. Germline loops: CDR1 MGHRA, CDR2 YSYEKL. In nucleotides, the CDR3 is TGCGCCAGCAGCCCCCGGACAGGAGATGCTAACTATGGCTACACCTTC. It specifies CASSPRTGDANYGYTF.

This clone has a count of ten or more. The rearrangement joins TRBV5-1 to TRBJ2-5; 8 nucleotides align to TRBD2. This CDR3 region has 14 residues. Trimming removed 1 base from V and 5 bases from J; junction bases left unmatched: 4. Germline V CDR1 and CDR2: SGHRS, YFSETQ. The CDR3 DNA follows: TGCGCCAGCAGCTTGAACGGGAGGGGGGAGACCCAGTACTTC. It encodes CASSLNGRGETQYF.

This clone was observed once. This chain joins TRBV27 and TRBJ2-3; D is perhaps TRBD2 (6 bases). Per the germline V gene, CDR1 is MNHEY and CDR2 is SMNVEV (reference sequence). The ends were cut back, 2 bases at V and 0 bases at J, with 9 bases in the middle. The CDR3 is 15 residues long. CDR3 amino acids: CASSLAGTSTDTQYF. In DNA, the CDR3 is TGTGCCAGCAGTTTAGCGGGAACAAGCACAGATACGCAGTATTTT.

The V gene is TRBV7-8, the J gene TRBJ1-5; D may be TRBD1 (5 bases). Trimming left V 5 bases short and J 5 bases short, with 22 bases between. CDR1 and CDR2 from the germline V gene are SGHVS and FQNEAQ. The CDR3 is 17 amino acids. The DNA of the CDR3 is TGTGCCAGCAGCAATCCCGCCGGCCGCAGGGTGGATCAGCCCCAGCATTTT. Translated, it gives CASSNPAGRRVDQPQHF.

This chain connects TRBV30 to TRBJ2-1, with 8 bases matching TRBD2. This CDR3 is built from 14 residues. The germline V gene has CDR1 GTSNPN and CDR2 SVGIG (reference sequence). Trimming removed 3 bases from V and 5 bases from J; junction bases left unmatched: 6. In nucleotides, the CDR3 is TGTGCCTGGAGCCTTGGAGCGGGAGACAATGAGCAGTTCTTC. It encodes CAWSLGAGDNEQFF.

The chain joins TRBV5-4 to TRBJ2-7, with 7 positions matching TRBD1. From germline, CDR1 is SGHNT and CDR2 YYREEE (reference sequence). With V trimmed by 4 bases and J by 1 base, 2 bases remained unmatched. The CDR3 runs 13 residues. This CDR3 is CASSPTGSYEQYF. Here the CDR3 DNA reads TGTGCCAGCAGCCCGACAGGGTCCTACGAGCAGTACTTC. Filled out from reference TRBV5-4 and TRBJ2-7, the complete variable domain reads ETGVTQSPTHLIKTRGQQVTLRCSSQSGHNTVSWYQQALGQGPQFIFQYYREEENGRGNFPPRFSGLQFPNYSSELNVNALELDDSALYLCASSPTGSYEQYFGPGTRLTVT.

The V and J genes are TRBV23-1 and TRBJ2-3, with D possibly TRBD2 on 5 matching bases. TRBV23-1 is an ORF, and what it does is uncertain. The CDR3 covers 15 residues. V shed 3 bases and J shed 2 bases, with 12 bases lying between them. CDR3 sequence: CASSHTQRNTDTQYF. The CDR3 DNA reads TGCGCCAGCAGTCATACCCAGCGGAACACAGATACGCAGTATTTT.

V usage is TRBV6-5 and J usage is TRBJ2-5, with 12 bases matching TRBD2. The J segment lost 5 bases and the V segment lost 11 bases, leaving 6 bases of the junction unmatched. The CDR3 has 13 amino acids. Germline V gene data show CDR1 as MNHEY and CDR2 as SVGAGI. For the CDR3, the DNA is TGTGCCGCCCGACTAGCGGGAGTTGAGACCCAGTACTTC. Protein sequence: CAARLAGVETQYF.